The 8 T cell receptor beta chains given below trace back to one sample, sequenced in a study of CD8 T cells in Susac syndrome. It was with random hexamers that about 0.45 to 1 ug RNA was reverse transcribed. TCRdb re-called the immunoSEQ multiplex PCR reads through MiXCR, storing one row per CDR3 protein. The data contain roughly 150,000 distinct CDR3 sequences, 90% to 96% of them seen just once; the ten biggest clones take up approximately 0.08%. Sequences were obtained from CD4+ T cells from PBMCs. Every receptor here comes from a human donor with Susac syndrome.

This sequence joins TRBV23-1 and TRBJ2-7; 7 bases map to TRBD1. TRBV23-1 is an ORF; its function is uncertain. V gave up 7 bases and J gave up 5 bases; unmatched junction bases: 14. The CDR3 loop spans 15 amino acids. DNA of the CDR3: TGCGCCAGCAACCCAGACAGGGCCGACGCGCACGAGCAGTACTTC. It codes for CASNPDRADAHEQYF.

V gene TRBV20-1 combines with J gene TRBJ1-1, with 9 bases lining up with TRBD1. Germline V gene data show CDR1 as DFQATT and CDR2 as SNEGSKA (reference sequence). V dropped 6 bases and J dropped 0; count of bases not matched to a gene: 2. This CDR3 region has 13 residues. Written as DNA, the CDR3 is TGCAGTGCGGACAGGGGCCTGAACACTGAAGCTTTCTTT. Amino acid sequence: CSADRGLNTEAFF.

V gene TRBV7-2 combines with J gene TRBJ1-2, with a weak D call TRBD1 (6 bases). The length of the CDR3 is 16 residues. Germline CDR1 reads SGHTA; CDR2 reads FQGNSA. Trimming shortened V by 8 bases and J by 4 bases, and 23 bases separated the two germline ends. The CDR3 region has the DNA TGTGCCAGCTTCTTATCGGCCTGGGACAACAGCTATGGCTACACCTTC. Translated: CASFLSAWDNSYGYTF.

The chain combines TRBV20-1 with TRBJ2-1; a possible D gene is TRBD2 (5 bases). The CDR3 totals 12 residues. Germline CDR1 DFQATT, CDR2 SNEGSKA (reference sequence). The V end was cut by 6 bases, the J end by 7 bases, with 13 bases between. Here the CDR3 DNA reads TGCAGTGCACCCGCTAGCTGGAATGAGCAGTTCTTC. This translates into CSAPASWNEQFF.

The chain joins TRBV29-1 to TRBJ2-5; D perhaps matches TRBD2 (6 bases). From germline, CDR1 is SQVTM and CDR2 ANQGSEA. V gave up 5 bases and J gave up 5 bases, with 15 bases separating them. The CDR3 has 13 residues. CDR3 loop: CSVLANRGETQYF. The CDR3 DNA is TGCAGCGTTCTAGCGAACAGAGGGGAGACCCAGTACTTC. Based on the CDR3 plus reference TRBV29-1 and TRBJ2-5, the full variable domain is SAVISQKPSRDICQRGTSLTIQCQVDSQVTMMFWYRQQPGQSLTLIATANQGSEATYESGFVIDKFPISRPNLTFSTLTVSNMSPEDSSIYLCSVLANRGETQYFGPGTRLLVL.

The chain combines TRBV12-3 or TRBV12-4 with TRBJ2-2; no clear D gene. This CDR3 has 13 residues. V was trimmed by 1 base and J by 4 bases, leaving 4 bases between them. CDR3 sequence reads: CASSLGGTGELFF. The CDR3, as DNA: TGTGCCAGCAGTTTAGGGGGCACCGGGGAGCTGTTTTTT.

This clonotype occurred once. For the CDR3, the DNA is TGCAGTGCTAGACAGGGTGCCAACGAGCAGTACTTC. Protein sequence: CSARQGANEQYF. This rearrangement joins TRBV20-1 to TRBJ2-7, with D possibly being TRBD1 (5 bases). Trimming removed 2 bases at V and 5 bases at J, with 10 bases between. The germline CDR1 and CDR2 sequences are DFQATT and SNEGSKA (reference sequence). This CDR3 region has 12 residues.

The genes are TRBV6-1 and TRBJ1-4; 8 bases map to TRBD1. Germline CDR1 MNHNS, CDR2 SASEGT. CDR3 length equals 19 residues. Losses at the gene ends were 5 bases for V and 0 bases for J; bases not matched to a gene: 14. For the CDR3, the DNA is TGTGCCAGCAGTCGATCCGGGACAGGCTCATGGTCAACTAATGAAAAACTGTTTTTT. This encodes CASSRSGTGSWSTNEKLFF.